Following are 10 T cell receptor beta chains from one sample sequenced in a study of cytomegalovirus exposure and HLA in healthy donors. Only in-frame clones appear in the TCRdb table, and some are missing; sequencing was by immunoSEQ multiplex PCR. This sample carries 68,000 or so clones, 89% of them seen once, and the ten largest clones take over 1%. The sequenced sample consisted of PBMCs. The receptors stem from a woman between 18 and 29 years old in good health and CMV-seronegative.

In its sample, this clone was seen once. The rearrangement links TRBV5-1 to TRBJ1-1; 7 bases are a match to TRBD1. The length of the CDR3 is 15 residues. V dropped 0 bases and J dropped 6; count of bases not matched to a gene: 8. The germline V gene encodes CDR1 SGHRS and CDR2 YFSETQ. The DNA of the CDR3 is TGCGCCAGCAGCTTGGGAAGGACAGGCGGAGCTGAAGCTTTCTTT. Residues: CASSLGRTGGAEAFF.

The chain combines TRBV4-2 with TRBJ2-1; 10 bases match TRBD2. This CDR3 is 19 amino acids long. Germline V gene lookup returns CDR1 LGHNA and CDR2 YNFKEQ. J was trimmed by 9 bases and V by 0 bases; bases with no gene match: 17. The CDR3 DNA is TGTGCCAGCAGCCAAGATCCAGCGGGAGGGCCGGGCTTGGGTAGTGAGCAGTTCTTC. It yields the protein CASSQDPAGGPGLGSEQFF.

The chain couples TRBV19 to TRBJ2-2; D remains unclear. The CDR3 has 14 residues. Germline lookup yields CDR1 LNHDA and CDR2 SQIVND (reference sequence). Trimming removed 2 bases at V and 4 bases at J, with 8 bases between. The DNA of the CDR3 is TGTGCCAGTAGTATAACGACGGGCACCGGGGAGCTGTTTTTT. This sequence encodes CASSITTGTGELFF.

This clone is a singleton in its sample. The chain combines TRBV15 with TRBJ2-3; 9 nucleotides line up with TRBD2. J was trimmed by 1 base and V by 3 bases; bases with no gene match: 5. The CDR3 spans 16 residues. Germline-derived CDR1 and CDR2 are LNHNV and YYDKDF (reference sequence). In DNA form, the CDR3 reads TGTGCCACCAGCAGCCCCCGGACTAGCGGCACAGATACGCAGTATTTT. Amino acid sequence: CATSSPRTSGTDTQYF. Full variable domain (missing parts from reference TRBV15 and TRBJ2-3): DAMVIQNPRYQVTQFGKPVTLSCSQTLNHNVMYWYQQKSSQAPKLLFHYYDKDFNNEADTPDNFQSRRPNTSFCFLDIRSPGLGDTAMYLCATSSPRTSGTDTQYFGPGTRLTVL.

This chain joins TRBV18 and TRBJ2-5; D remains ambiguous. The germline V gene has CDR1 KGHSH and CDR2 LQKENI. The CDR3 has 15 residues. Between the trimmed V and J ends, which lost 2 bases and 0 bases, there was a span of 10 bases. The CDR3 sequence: CASSPEGGYQETQYF. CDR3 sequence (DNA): TGTGCCAGCTCACCAGAAGGCGGATACCAAGAGACCCAGTACTTC.

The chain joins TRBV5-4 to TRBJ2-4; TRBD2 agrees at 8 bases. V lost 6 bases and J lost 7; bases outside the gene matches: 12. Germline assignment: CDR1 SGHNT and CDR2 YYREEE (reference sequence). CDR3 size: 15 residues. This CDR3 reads CASTTHAGGGNIQYF. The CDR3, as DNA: TGTGCCAGCACTACCCACGCCGGGGGGGGGAACATTCAGTACTTC.

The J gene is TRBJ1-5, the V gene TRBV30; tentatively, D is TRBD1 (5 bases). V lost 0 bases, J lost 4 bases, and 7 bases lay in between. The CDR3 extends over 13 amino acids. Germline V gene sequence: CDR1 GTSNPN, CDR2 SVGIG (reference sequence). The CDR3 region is CAWSVKGNQPQHF. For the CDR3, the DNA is TGTGCCTGGAGTGTCAAGGGGAATCAGCCCCAGCATTTT. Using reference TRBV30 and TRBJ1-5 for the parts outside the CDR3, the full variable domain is SQTIHQWPATLVQPVGSPLSLECTVEGTSNPNLYWYRQAAGRGLQLLFYSVGIGQISSEVPQNLSASRPQDRQFILSSKKLLLSDSGFYLCAWSVKGNQPQHFGDGTRLSIL.

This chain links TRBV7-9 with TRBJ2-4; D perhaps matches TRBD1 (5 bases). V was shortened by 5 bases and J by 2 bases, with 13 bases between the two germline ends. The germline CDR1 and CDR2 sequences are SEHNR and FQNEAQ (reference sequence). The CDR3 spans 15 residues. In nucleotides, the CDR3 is TGTGCCAGCAGCCCCCGACTGGGGCCCAAAAACATTCAGTACTTC. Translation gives CASSPRLGPKNIQYF.

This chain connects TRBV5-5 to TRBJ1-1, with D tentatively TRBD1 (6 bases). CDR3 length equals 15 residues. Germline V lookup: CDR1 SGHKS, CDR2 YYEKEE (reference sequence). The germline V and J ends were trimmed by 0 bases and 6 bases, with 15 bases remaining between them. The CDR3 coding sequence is TGTGCCAGCAGCTTGGGGGGCAGGGGCCGCCCTGAAGCTTTCTTT. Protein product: CASSLGGRGRPEAFF.

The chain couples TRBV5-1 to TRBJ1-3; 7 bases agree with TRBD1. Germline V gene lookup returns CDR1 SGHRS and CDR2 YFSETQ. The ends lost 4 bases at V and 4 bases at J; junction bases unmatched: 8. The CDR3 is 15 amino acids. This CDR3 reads CASSNTGAAGNTIYF. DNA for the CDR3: TGCGCCAGCAGCAATACAGGGGCGGCGGGAAACACCATATATTTT.